This entry lists 3 T cell receptor beta chains sequenced from one sample in a study of blood T cell repertoires in COVID-19. Data came from immunoSEQ multiplex PCR; TCRdb stores just in-frame clones and leaves some out. The sample records about 120,000 clones, almost 90% being singletons. Sequencing was performed on peripheral blood. These receptors were collected from a woman aged 60-75 years with COVID-19, enrolled during active disease.

The chain carries TRBV6-2 or TRBV6-3 and TRBJ2-1, with 8 nucleotides matching TRBD2. The ends lost 0 bases at V and 5 bases at J; junction bases unmatched: 6. Looked up from germline, CDR1 is MNHEY and CDR2 is SVGEGT. CDR3 length equals 16 residues. The CDR3 loop is CASSYSSGARDNEQFF. The CDR3 region has the DNA TGTGCCAGCAGTTACTCTAGCGGGGCGAGAGACAATGAGCAGTTCTTC.

The J gene is TRBJ1-1, the V gene TRBV12-3 or TRBV12-4; D may be TRBD1 (6 bases). The V gene lost 5 bases and the J gene lost 6 bases, with 10 bases spanning the gap. The CDR3 runs to 12 residues. The CDR3 DNA sequence: TGTGCCAGCAGTCTACAGGGTCCTGAAGCTTTCTTT. Translating gives CASSLQGPEAFF.

The genes are TRBV9 and TRBJ2-2; 9 positions match TRBD2. The V gene end was trimmed by 3 bases and the J gene end by 0 bases; junction bases not matched to a gene: 6. Germline-derived CDR1 and CDR2 are SGDLS and YYNGEE. The CDR3 loop spans 17 amino acids. The CDR3 sequence is CASSAYSGGSNTGELFF. The CDR3, as DNA: TGTGCCAGCAGCGCATACAGCGGGGGGTCGAACACCGGGGAGCTGTTTTTT.